The clone carrying this TCR beta chain was seen just once. The CDR3 length is 18 residues. Trimming removed 6 bases from V and 2 bases from J, with 22 bases in between. CDR1 and CDR2 (germline): SNHLY, FYNNEI. The source of the sample is a study of technical replicates of blood from a few donors. Here immunoSEQ multiplex PCR was the method, and the copy in TCRdb shows in-frame clones only, minus some. The table has about 82,000 clones, 80% to 95% seen once. The sequence was obtained from a human donor in good health. Sequenced sample: T cells isolated from PBMCs. The gene calls are TRBV2 and TRBJ1-4; D ambiguous. CDR3 coding DNA: TGTGCCAGCAGCGATATTGCCCTCTCGACGGGGACTAATGAAAAACTGTTTTTT. Amino acids: CASSDIALSTGTNEKLFF.